The sample holds many counts of the clone carrying this T cell receptor (beta chain). This entry is derived from a study of T-cell memory formation after mild COVID-19. As for the study in general: Largely, TCR clusters stayed within a single donor.

With constant-segment primers, 5'RACE yielded cDNA libraries of TCR alpha and TCR beta that carried sample barcodes and UMIs. TCRdb passed the 5' RACE reads through MiXCR, listing each CDR3 protein once. Of under 300,000 distinct CDR3 sequences listed, approximately 19% are singletons. The TCR originated in a man younger than 35 who had mild COVID-19 (a few samples of this study predate the infection). Cell type and time point are not known. The sequenced sample was PBMCs or a T cell subset sorted from them (not recorded which).

In DNA form, the CDR3 reads TGTGCCAGCAGTTTCGACAGGGTCGAGCAGTTCTTC. This gives the protein CASSFDRVEQFF. V is TRBV3-1 and J is TRBJ2-1, with 7 positions matching TRBD1. CDR1 and CDR2 (germline): LGHDT, YNNKEL (reference sequence). V shed 6 bases, J shed 10 bases, and the junction held 6 bases outside the gene matches. The CDR3 length is 12 residues.